The 26 T cell receptor beta chains presented below share a single source sample, sequenced in a study of T cell responses to AZD1222 COVID-19 vaccine. Clones were read by immunoSEQ multiplex PCR, and TCRdb kept only the in-frame ones, dropping some. The sample has approximately 180,000 clones; around nine tenths are singletons. Material: peripheral blood, obtained 28 days after the second dose of the MenACWY control vaccine. These receptors all stem from an adult who received the MenACWY meningococcal vaccine as a control.

With respect to this clone: At one boundary the junction diverges from the germline segment, which might be a read error. The chain uses TRBV7-7 and TRBJ2-3, with 11 bases that match TRBD2. The CDR3 sequence is 15 residues long. The germline CDR1 and CDR2 sequences are SSHAT and FNYEAQ (reference sequence). DNA for the CDR3: TGTGCTAGCAGCTCCACTAGCGGGAGAGCAGATACGCAGTATTTT. Amino acids: CASSSTSGRADTQYF.

J is TRBJ1-2 and V is TRBV19, with TRBD1 as a possible D gene (5 bases). The germline CDR1 and CDR2 sequences are LNHDA and SQIVND (reference sequence). This CDR3 spans 13 amino acids. Trimming pared 5 bases from V and 7 bases from J, leaving 14 bases between. CDR3: CASSLSGSRGYTF. The CDR3 coding sequence is TGTGCCAGTAGTCTCTCAGGGTCCCGTGGCTACACCTTC.

The V gene is TRBV9, the J gene TRBJ2-3; D gene ambiguous. The germline V and J ends were trimmed by 4 bases and 4 bases, with 16 bases remaining between them. CDR3 length: 15 residues. Germline V gene lookup returns CDR1 SGDLS and CDR2 YYNGEE. The CDR3 region is CASSLGLTRADTQYF. The DNA of the CDR3 is TGTGCCAGCAGCTTAGGCCTCACCCGGGCAGATACGCAGTATTTT.

This chain uses TRBV19 with TRBJ1-2; a possible D gene is TRBD1 (5 bases). The CDR3 contains 12 residues. Trimming pared 6 bases from V and 4 bases from J, leaving 9 bases between. The germline CDR1 and CDR2 sequences are LNHDA and SQIVND (reference sequence). CDR3 sequence reads: CASRGGLYGYTF. CDR3 nucleotide sequence: TGTGCCAGTAGGGGGGGACTCTATGGCTACACCTTC.

V gene TRBV3-1 (or the pseudogene TRBV3-2) combines with J gene TRBJ2-3; tentative D call: TRBD2 (6 bases). CDR1 and CDR2 (germline): LGHDT, YNNKEL (reference sequence). This CDR3 is 14 amino acids long. V lost 2 bases, J lost 4 bases, and 10 bases lay in between. The CDR3 spells CASSQTGVADTQYF. For the CDR3, the DNA is TGTGCCAGCAGCCAAACGGGAGTCGCAGATACGCAGTATTTT.

This rearrangement joins TRBV18 to TRBJ2-7; possible D gene TRBD1, 6 bases. The V gene's germline CDR1 is KGHSH and CDR2 LQKENI. The V end was cut by 6 bases, the J end by 5 bases, with 14 bases between. The length of the CDR3 is 13 residues. The CDR3 is CASSPRGIDEQYF. The CDR3 DNA is TGTGCCAGCTCCCCGAGGGGGATCGACGAGCAGTACTTC.

The chain carries TRBV7-2 and TRBJ2-1; D is undetermined. The germline gives CDR1 SGHTA, CDR2 FQGNSA. Trimming removed 4 bases at V and 9 bases at J, with 10 bases between. This CDR3 is 12 amino acids long. CDR3 nucleotides: TGTGCCAGCAGCTCTACCCGTGCTGAGCAGTTCTTC. Protein: CASSSTRAEQFF.

The chain is built from TRBV5-1 and TRBJ2-7; D might be TRBD1 (5 bases). V was trimmed by 2 bases and J by 3 bases, leaving 9 bases between them. The germline V gene has CDR1 SGHRS and CDR2 YFSETQ. This CDR3 has 13 residues. CDR3 loop: CASSFNRLYEQYF. The CDR3 nucleotides are TGCGCCAGCAGCTTTAACAGGCTCTACGAGCAGTACTTC.

The gene calls are TRBV6-1 and TRBJ1-5, with 8 bases that match TRBD1. V dropped 3 bases and J dropped 2; count of bases not matched to a gene: 6. The CDR3 is made up of 16 amino acids. CDR1 and CDR2 (germline): MNHNS, SASEGT. Written as DNA, the CDR3 is TGTGCCAGCAGTGACGACAGGGGCGCGGGCAATCAGCCCCAGCATTTT. Its protein product is CASSDDRGAGNQPQHF.

The chain has TRBV6-5 and TRBJ2-3; 7 bases are shared with TRBD2. The CDR3 consists of 14 residues. Trimming removed 8 bases from V and 5 bases from J; junction bases left unmatched: 10. CDR1 and CDR2 (germline): MNHEY, SVGAGI. The CDR3 loop is CASGGGPRGDTQYF. The CDR3 nucleotides read TGTGCCAGCGGGGGAGGGCCACGGGGAGATACGCAGTATTTT.

The chain couples TRBV5-1 to TRBJ1-1; D not certain. The germline V and J ends were trimmed by 3 bases and 1 base, with 16 bases remaining between them. Germline CDR1 SGHRS, CDR2 YFSETQ. The CDR3 has 16 amino acids. The DNA for the CDR3 is TGCGCCAGCAGCTCCGCCCCCTCAGGACGGAACACTGAAGCTTTCTTT. Its translation is CASSSAPSGRNTEAFF. Complete variable domain (other parts from reference TRBV5-1 and TRBJ1-1): KAGVTQTPRYLIKTRGQQVTLSCSPISGHRSVSWYQQTPGQGLQFLFEYFSETQRNKGNFPGRFSGRQFSNSRSEMNVSTLELGDSALYLCASSSAPSGRNTEAFFGQGTRLTVV.

The rearrangement links TRBV28 to TRBJ2-3, with D possibly being TRBD1 or TRBD2 (6 bases each). CDR1 is MDHEN and CDR2 is SYDVKM in the germline V gene. V dropped 10 bases and J dropped 1 base, with 15 bases sitting between them. CDR3 size: 14 residues. The CDR3 region is CATGGGLGTDTQYF. In DNA form, the CDR3 reads TGTGCCACTGGAGGGGGTCTGGGCACAGATACGCAGTATTTT.

The J gene is TRBJ1-2, the V gene TRBV7-9, with D unresolved. Germline V gives CDR1 SEHNR, CDR2 FQNEAQ (reference sequence). The CDR3 is 15 residues long. V lost 1 base and J lost 1, with 10 bases in between. CDR3 bases: TGTGCCAGCAGCTTAGGACAAAACCTTAACTATGGCTACACCTTC. Translated: CASSLGQNLNYGYTF.

The J gene is TRBJ1-4, the V gene TRBV28; D remains ambiguous. Per germline, CDR1 MDHEN and CDR2 SYDVKM. Trimming pared 3 bases from V and 8 bases from J, leaving 13 bases between. The CDR3 sequence is 14 residues long. CDR3 in amino acids: CASSLPGHGEKLFF. The CDR3 nucleotides read TGTGCCAGCAGTTTGCCCGGGCACGGAGAAAAACTGTTTTTT.

This clone is a singleton in its sample. The chain combines TRBV7-8 with TRBJ1-2; D not certain. The CDR3 sequence is 14 residues long. The V and J ends lost 3 bases and 0 bases respectively, with 8 bases between them. Germline V gene lookup returns CDR1 SGHVS and CDR2 FQNEAQ. This CDR3 is CASSLGRANYGYTF. The CDR3 DNA reads TGTGCCAGCAGCTTGGGCAGAGCTAACTATGGCTACACCTTC.

Only a few counts were recorded for this clone. The rearrangement links TRBV3-1 (or the pseudogene TRBV3-2) to TRBJ1-1; tentative D call: TRBD1 (5 bases). CDR3 length: 13 amino acids. From germline, CDR1 is LGHDT and CDR2 YNNKEL (reference sequence). Trimming shortened V by 4 bases and J by 4 bases, and 10 bases separated the two germline ends. The CDR3 bases are TGTGCCAGCAGCCTAGGGGCGGTCACTGAAGCTTTCTTT. Protein: CASSLGAVTEAFF.

V is TRBV5-5 and J is TRBJ2-2; TRBD1 matches at 10 bases. The CDR3 consists of 15 residues. Trimming cost V 1 base and J 5 bases; bases outside gene matches: 2. Germline V CDR1 and CDR2: SGHKS, YYEKEE (reference sequence). CDR3 bases: TGTGCCAGCAGCTTGTTGGGACAGGGGACCGGGGAGCTGTTTTTT. This gives the protein CASSLLGQGTGELFF.

V usage is TRBV3-1 (or the pseudogene TRBV3-2) and J usage is TRBJ1-5, with 8 bases matching TRBD1. Germline V gene sequence: CDR1 LGHDT, CDR2 YNNKEL (reference sequence). The CDR3 has 13 amino acids. The J segment lost 7 bases and the V segment lost 4 bases, leaving 3 bases of the junction unmatched. CDR3 in DNA: TGTGCCAGCAGCCTTACAGGGGGGCAGCCCCAGCATTTT. This encodes CASSLTGGQPQHF.

The J gene is TRBJ1-2, the V gene TRBV4-2; 7 bases are shared with TRBD1. Germline V gene lookup returns CDR1 LGHNA and CDR2 YNFKEQ. Losses at the gene ends were 0 bases for V and 4 bases for J; bases not matched to a gene: 8. The CDR3 contains 16 residues. The CDR3 protein is CASSQDASGGVYGYTF. Written as DNA, the CDR3 is TGTGCCAGCAGCCAAGATGCATCAGGGGGAGTCTATGGCTACACCTTC.

The V call is TRBV6-2 or TRBV6-3, the J call TRBJ1-1; 9 nucleotides align to TRBD1. The CDR3 totals 16 residues. The junction had 6 bases not matched to a gene; V was cut back by 2 bases and J by 2 bases. Germline V gene sequence: CDR1 MNHEY, CDR2 SVGEGT. The CDR3 DNA follows: TGTGCCAGCAGTTACCCGGGGACAGGGATTAACACTGAAGCTTTCTTT. Protein product: CASSYPGTGINTEAFF.

In its sample, this clone was seen a few times. The gene calls are TRBV12-3 or TRBV12-4 and TRBJ1-1, with unresolved D. The CDR3 loop spans 12 amino acids. The V gene lost 3 bases and the J gene lost 6 bases, with 8 bases spanning the gap. The CDR3 here is CASSFGQSEAFF. In DNA, the CDR3 is TGTGCCAGCAGTTTTGGGCAGTCTGAAGCTTTCTTT.

V gene TRBV19 combines with J gene TRBJ1-4; no firm D call. This CDR3 contains 16 residues. V shed 7 bases and J shed 0 bases, with 15 bases lying between them. Germline lookup yields CDR1 LNHDA and CDR2 SQIVND (reference sequence). The CDR3 DNA is TGTGCCAGTACCCCCCCCGGGCAAACAACTAATGAAAAACTGTTTTTT. Amino acid sequence: CASTPPGQTTNEKLFF.

This clone came up a few times. This chain joins TRBV25-1 and TRBJ2-6, with 8 bases that match TRBD1. From germline, CDR1 is MGHDK and CDR2 SYGVNS. The CDR3 has 16 residues. Germline trimming cut 6 bases from V and 0 bases from J; bases unmatched to any gene: 4. This CDR3 is CASRGTGTSGANVLTF. CDR3 sequence (DNA): TGTGCCAGCAGGGGGACAGGAACCTCTGGGGCCAACGTCCTGACTTTC.

The CDR3 loop is CASRSDSPYQPQHF. The DNA for the CDR3 is TGTGCCAGCAGATCGGACAGCCCCTATCAGCCCCAGCATTTT. The V and J genes are TRBV2 and TRBJ1-5; D is perhaps TRBD1 (6 bases). Trimming removed 6 bases at V and 5 bases at J, with 14 bases between. The CDR3 is 14 amino acids. Germline V gene sequence: CDR1 SNHLY, CDR2 FYNNEI. Combining the CDR3 with reference TRBV2 and TRBJ1-5 gives the whole variable domain EPEVTQTPSHQVTQMGQEVILRCVPISNHLYFYWYRQILGQKVEFLVSFYNNEISEKSEIFDDQFSVERPDGSNFTLKIRSTKLEDSAMYFCASRSDSPYQPQHFGDGTRLSIL.

The chain uses TRBV7-2 and TRBJ2-4; no clear D. V was cut by 0 bases and J by 0 bases, with 12 bases left in between. Germline CDR1 SGHTA, CDR2 FQGNSA. The CDR3 loop spans 17 amino acids. DNA of the CDR3: TGTGCCAGCAGCTTAGCGGGCGGACCGAAAGCCAAAAACATTCAGTACTTC. It encodes CASSLAGGPKAKNIQYF.

This chain links TRBV7-2 with TRBJ1-2; the D is unclear. Trimming took 8 bases from V and 8 from J, leaving 24 bases between them. This CDR3 has 15 residues. CDR1 and CDR2 from the germline V gene are SGHTA and FQGNSA. CDR3 sequence (DNA): TGTGCCAGCCTAATTCACCAGGAAGTCGCTAGCGGCTACACCTTC. It is translated as CASLIHQEVASGYTF.